A single TCR beta chain is shown here with its context. Its antigen remains unknown. The data belong to a study of shared clonotypes between healthy human individuals. The study drew its donors from healthy HIV-negative adults without recent acute infections or vaccinations. The study used 98 million or so PBMCs per unsorted sample for genomic DNA. Regarding the study as a whole: The expectation was that sequencing depth would affect clonotype sharing among donors. Sampling covered nothing but blood. Tissue TCR repertoires likely differ from those found in blood.

Data came from immunoSEQ multiplex PCR; TCRdb stores just in-frame clones and leaves some out. Here the sample spans around 500,000 clones, approximately 80% being singletons. Per the germline V gene, CDR1 is LGHNA and CDR2 is YSLEER. With 4 bases removed from V and 2 bases from J, the gap between germline ends came to 2 bases. The CDR3 totals 12 residues. The origin of this receptor is a middle-aged woman in good health. Some clones in this sample may be carry-over from other donors' samples. The sequencing input was PBMCs. This chain joins TRBV4-3 and TRBJ2-2; D gene uncertain. The CDR3 bases are TGCGCCAGCAGCCTAAACACCGGGGAGCTGTTTTTT. It encodes CASSLNTGELFF.